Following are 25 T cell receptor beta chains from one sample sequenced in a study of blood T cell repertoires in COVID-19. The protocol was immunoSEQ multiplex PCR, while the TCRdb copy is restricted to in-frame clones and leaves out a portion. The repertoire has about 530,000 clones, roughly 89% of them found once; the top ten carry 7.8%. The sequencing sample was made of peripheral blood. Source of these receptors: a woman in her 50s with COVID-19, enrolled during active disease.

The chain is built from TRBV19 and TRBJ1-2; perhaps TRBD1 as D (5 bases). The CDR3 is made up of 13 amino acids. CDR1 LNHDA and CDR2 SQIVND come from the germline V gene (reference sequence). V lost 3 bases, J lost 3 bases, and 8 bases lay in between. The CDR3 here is CASSIGRDYGYTF. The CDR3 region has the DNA TGTGCCAGTAGTATCGGCAGGGACTATGGCTACACCTTC.

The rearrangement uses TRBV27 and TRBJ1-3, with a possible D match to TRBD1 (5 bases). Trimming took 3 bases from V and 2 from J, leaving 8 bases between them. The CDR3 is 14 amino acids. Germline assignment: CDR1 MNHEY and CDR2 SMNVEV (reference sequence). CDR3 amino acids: CASSLGQTGNTIYF. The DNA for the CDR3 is TGTGCCAGCAGTTTGGGGCAGACTGGAAACACCATATATTTT.

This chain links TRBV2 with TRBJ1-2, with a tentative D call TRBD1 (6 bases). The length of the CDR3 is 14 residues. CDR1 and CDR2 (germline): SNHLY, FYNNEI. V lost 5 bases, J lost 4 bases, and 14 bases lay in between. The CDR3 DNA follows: TGTGCCAGCAGTCCCTCAGGGGAAGTCTATGGCTACACCTTC. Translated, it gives CASSPSGEVYGYTF.

This chain's CDR3 is CASSQDLSSGNTIYF. In DNA, the CDR3 is TGTGCCAGCAGCCAAGATTTGAGCTCTGGAAACACCATATATTTT. The chain combines TRBV3-1 (or the pseudogene TRBV3-2) with TRBJ1-3, with unresolved D. There are 15 residues in the CDR3. Germline CDR1 reads LGHDT; CDR2 reads YNNKEL (reference sequence). The ends were cut back, 0 bases at V and 0 bases at J, with 6 bases in the middle.

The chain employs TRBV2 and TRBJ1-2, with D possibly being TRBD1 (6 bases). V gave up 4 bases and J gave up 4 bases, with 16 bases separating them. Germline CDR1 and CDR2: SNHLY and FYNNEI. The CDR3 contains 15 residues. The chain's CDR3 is CASSVISGALYGYTF. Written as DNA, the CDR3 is TGTGCCAGCAGTGTAATCTCAGGGGCACTCTATGGCTACACCTTC.

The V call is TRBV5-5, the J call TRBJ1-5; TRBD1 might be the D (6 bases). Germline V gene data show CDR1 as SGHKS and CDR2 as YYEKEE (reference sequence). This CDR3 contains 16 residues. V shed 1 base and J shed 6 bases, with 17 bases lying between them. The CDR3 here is CASSLIAGGQGQPQHF. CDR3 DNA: TGTGCCAGCAGCTTGATTGCGGGGGGCCAGGGTCAGCCCCAGCATTTT.

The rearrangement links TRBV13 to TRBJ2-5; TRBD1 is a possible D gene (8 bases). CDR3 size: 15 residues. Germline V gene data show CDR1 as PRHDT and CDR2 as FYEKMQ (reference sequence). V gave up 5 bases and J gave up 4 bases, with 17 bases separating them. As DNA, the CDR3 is TGTGCCAGCAGCCCCCCAACAGGGGGGGCAGAGACCCAGTACTTC. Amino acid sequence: CASSPPTGGAETQYF.

CDR3 in DNA: TGTGCCAGCAGTTCGTTCTCGTCTGCTAACTATGGCTACACCTTC. Translated: CASSSFSSANYGYTF. The J gene is TRBJ1-2, the V gene TRBV28, with no clear D. CDR1 and CDR2 from the germline V gene are MDHEN and SYDVKM. This CDR3 is built from 15 residues. V lost 4 bases and J 0 bases, leaving 12 bases between the germline ends.

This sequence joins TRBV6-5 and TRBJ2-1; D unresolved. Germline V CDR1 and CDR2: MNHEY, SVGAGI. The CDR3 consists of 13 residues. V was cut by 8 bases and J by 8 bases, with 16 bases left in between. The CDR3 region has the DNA TGTGCCAGCCGTCAGCGTACCGTGGATGAGCAGTTCTTC. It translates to CASRQRTVDEQFF.

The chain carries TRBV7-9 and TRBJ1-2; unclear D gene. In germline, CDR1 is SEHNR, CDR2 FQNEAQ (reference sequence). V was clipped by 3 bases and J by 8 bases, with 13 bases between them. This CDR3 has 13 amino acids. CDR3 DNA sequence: TGTGCCAGCAGCTTCCCACCGGGGAGCGGCTACACCTTC. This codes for CASSFPPGSGYTF.

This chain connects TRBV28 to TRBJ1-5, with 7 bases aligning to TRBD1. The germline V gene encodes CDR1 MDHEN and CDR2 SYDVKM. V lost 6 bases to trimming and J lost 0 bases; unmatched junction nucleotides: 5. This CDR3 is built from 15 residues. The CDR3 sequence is CASRRTGYSNQPQHF. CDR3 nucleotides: TGTGCCAGCAGGCGGACAGGCTATAGCAATCAGCCCCAGCATTTT.

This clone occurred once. The CDR3 DNA reads TGCGCCAGCAGCCAAGCGGACAGGGCCCCTGGCTACACCTTC. It translates to CASSQADRAPGYTF. The V and J genes are TRBV4-1 and TRBJ1-2, with 8 bases aligning to TRBD1. The trim removed 1 base at V and 7 bases at J, leaving 5 bases unmatched. This CDR3 contains 14 residues. Germline values: CDR1 MGHRA, CDR2 YSYEKL.

This chain's CDR3 is CASSLDSSSYNEQFF. Here the CDR3 DNA reads TGTGCCAGCAGCTTAGACAGCAGCTCCTACAATGAGCAGTTCTTC. This rearrangement joins TRBV5-4 to TRBJ2-1, with D perhaps matching TRBD1 (5 bases). This CDR3 comprises 15 residues. Trimming removed 2 bases at V and 0 bases at J, with 9 bases between. Germline V gives CDR1 SGHNT, CDR2 YYREEE (reference sequence).

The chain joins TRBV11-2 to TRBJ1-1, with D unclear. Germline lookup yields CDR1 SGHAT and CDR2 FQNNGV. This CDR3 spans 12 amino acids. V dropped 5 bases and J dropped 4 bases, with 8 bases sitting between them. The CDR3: CASSQEVTEAFF. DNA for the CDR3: TGTGCCAGCAGCCAAGAGGTCACTGAAGCTTTCTTT.

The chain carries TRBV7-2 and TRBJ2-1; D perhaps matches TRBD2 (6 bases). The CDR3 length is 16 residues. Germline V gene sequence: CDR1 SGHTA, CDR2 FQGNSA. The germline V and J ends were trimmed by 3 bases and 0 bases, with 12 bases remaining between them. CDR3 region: CASSFRRGSSYNEQFF. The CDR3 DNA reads TGTGCCAGCAGCTTCCGCCGGGGGAGCTCCTACAATGAGCAGTTCTTC.

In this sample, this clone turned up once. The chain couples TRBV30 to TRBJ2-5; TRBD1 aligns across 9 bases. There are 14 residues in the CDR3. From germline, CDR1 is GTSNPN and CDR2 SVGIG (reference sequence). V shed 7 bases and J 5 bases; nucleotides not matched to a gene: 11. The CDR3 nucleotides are TGTGCCTCCCCGGGACAGGGAGGTGGGGAGACCCAGTACTTC. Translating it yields CASPGQGGGETQYF. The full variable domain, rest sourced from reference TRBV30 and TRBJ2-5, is SQTIHQWPATLVQPVGSPLSLECTVEGTSNPNLYWYRQAAGRGLQLLFYSVGIGQISSEVPQNLSASRPQDRQFILSSKKLLLSDSGFYLCASPGQGGGETQYFGPGTRLLVL.

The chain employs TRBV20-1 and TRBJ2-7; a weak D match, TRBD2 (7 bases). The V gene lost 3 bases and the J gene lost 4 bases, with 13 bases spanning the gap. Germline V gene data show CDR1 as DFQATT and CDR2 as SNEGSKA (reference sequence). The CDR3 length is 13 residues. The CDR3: CSASGGGQYEQYF. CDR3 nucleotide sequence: TGCAGTGCTAGTGGCGGGGGCCAGTACGAGCAGTACTTC.

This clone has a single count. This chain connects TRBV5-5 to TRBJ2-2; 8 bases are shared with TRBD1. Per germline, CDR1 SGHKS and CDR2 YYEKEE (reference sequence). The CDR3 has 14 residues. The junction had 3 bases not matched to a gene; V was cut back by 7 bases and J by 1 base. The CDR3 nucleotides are TGTGCCAGCGCCGGACAGGGGAACACCGGGGAGCTGTTTTTT. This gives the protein CASAGQGNTGELFF.

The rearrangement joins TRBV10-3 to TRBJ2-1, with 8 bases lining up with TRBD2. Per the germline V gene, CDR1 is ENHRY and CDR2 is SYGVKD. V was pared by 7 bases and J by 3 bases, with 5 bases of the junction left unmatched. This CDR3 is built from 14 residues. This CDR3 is CAITGGDYYNEQFF. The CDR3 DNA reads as TGTGCCATCACCGGGGGGGACTACTACAATGAGCAGTTCTTC.

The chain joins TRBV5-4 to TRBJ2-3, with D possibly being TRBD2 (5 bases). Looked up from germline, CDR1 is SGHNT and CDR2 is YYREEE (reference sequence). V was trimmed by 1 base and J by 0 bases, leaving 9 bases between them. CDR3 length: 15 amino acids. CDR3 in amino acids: CASSLRTGSTDTQYF. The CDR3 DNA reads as TGTGCCAGCAGCTTGCGGACGGGGAGCACAGATACGCAGTATTTT.

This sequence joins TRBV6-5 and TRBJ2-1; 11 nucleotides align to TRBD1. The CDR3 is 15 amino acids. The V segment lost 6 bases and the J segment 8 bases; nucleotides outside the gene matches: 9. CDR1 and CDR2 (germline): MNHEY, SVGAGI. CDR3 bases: TGTGCCAGCAGCCACGGACAGGGGGCGATGGATGAGCAGTTCTTC. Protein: CASSHGQGAMDEQFF.

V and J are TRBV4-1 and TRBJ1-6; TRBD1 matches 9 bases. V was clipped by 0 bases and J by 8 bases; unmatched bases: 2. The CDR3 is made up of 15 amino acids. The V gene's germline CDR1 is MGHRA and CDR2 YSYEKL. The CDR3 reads CASSQEGQGDSPLHF. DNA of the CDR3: TGCGCCAGCAGCCAAGAGGGACAGGGTGATTCACCCCTCCACTTT.

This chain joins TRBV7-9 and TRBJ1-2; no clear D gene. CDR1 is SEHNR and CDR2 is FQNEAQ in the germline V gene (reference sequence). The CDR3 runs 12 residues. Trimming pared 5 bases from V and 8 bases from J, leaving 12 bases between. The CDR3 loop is CASSNNEGGYTF. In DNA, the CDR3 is TGTGCCAGCAGCAATAACGAGGGAGGCTACACCTTC.

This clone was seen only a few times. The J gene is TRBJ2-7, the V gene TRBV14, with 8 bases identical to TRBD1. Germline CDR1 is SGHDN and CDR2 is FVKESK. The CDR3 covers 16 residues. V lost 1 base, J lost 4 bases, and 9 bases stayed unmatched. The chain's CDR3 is CASSQGARTGNYEQYF. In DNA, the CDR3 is TGTGCCAGCAGCCAAGGAGCCCGGACAGGGAATTACGAGCAGTACTTC.

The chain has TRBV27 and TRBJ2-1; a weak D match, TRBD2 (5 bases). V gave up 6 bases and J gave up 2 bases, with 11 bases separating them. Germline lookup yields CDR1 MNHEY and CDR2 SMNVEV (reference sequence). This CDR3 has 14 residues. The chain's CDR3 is CASRLGGAYNEQFF. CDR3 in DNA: TGTGCCAGCAGACTAGGTGGTGCCTACAATGAGCAGTTCTTC.